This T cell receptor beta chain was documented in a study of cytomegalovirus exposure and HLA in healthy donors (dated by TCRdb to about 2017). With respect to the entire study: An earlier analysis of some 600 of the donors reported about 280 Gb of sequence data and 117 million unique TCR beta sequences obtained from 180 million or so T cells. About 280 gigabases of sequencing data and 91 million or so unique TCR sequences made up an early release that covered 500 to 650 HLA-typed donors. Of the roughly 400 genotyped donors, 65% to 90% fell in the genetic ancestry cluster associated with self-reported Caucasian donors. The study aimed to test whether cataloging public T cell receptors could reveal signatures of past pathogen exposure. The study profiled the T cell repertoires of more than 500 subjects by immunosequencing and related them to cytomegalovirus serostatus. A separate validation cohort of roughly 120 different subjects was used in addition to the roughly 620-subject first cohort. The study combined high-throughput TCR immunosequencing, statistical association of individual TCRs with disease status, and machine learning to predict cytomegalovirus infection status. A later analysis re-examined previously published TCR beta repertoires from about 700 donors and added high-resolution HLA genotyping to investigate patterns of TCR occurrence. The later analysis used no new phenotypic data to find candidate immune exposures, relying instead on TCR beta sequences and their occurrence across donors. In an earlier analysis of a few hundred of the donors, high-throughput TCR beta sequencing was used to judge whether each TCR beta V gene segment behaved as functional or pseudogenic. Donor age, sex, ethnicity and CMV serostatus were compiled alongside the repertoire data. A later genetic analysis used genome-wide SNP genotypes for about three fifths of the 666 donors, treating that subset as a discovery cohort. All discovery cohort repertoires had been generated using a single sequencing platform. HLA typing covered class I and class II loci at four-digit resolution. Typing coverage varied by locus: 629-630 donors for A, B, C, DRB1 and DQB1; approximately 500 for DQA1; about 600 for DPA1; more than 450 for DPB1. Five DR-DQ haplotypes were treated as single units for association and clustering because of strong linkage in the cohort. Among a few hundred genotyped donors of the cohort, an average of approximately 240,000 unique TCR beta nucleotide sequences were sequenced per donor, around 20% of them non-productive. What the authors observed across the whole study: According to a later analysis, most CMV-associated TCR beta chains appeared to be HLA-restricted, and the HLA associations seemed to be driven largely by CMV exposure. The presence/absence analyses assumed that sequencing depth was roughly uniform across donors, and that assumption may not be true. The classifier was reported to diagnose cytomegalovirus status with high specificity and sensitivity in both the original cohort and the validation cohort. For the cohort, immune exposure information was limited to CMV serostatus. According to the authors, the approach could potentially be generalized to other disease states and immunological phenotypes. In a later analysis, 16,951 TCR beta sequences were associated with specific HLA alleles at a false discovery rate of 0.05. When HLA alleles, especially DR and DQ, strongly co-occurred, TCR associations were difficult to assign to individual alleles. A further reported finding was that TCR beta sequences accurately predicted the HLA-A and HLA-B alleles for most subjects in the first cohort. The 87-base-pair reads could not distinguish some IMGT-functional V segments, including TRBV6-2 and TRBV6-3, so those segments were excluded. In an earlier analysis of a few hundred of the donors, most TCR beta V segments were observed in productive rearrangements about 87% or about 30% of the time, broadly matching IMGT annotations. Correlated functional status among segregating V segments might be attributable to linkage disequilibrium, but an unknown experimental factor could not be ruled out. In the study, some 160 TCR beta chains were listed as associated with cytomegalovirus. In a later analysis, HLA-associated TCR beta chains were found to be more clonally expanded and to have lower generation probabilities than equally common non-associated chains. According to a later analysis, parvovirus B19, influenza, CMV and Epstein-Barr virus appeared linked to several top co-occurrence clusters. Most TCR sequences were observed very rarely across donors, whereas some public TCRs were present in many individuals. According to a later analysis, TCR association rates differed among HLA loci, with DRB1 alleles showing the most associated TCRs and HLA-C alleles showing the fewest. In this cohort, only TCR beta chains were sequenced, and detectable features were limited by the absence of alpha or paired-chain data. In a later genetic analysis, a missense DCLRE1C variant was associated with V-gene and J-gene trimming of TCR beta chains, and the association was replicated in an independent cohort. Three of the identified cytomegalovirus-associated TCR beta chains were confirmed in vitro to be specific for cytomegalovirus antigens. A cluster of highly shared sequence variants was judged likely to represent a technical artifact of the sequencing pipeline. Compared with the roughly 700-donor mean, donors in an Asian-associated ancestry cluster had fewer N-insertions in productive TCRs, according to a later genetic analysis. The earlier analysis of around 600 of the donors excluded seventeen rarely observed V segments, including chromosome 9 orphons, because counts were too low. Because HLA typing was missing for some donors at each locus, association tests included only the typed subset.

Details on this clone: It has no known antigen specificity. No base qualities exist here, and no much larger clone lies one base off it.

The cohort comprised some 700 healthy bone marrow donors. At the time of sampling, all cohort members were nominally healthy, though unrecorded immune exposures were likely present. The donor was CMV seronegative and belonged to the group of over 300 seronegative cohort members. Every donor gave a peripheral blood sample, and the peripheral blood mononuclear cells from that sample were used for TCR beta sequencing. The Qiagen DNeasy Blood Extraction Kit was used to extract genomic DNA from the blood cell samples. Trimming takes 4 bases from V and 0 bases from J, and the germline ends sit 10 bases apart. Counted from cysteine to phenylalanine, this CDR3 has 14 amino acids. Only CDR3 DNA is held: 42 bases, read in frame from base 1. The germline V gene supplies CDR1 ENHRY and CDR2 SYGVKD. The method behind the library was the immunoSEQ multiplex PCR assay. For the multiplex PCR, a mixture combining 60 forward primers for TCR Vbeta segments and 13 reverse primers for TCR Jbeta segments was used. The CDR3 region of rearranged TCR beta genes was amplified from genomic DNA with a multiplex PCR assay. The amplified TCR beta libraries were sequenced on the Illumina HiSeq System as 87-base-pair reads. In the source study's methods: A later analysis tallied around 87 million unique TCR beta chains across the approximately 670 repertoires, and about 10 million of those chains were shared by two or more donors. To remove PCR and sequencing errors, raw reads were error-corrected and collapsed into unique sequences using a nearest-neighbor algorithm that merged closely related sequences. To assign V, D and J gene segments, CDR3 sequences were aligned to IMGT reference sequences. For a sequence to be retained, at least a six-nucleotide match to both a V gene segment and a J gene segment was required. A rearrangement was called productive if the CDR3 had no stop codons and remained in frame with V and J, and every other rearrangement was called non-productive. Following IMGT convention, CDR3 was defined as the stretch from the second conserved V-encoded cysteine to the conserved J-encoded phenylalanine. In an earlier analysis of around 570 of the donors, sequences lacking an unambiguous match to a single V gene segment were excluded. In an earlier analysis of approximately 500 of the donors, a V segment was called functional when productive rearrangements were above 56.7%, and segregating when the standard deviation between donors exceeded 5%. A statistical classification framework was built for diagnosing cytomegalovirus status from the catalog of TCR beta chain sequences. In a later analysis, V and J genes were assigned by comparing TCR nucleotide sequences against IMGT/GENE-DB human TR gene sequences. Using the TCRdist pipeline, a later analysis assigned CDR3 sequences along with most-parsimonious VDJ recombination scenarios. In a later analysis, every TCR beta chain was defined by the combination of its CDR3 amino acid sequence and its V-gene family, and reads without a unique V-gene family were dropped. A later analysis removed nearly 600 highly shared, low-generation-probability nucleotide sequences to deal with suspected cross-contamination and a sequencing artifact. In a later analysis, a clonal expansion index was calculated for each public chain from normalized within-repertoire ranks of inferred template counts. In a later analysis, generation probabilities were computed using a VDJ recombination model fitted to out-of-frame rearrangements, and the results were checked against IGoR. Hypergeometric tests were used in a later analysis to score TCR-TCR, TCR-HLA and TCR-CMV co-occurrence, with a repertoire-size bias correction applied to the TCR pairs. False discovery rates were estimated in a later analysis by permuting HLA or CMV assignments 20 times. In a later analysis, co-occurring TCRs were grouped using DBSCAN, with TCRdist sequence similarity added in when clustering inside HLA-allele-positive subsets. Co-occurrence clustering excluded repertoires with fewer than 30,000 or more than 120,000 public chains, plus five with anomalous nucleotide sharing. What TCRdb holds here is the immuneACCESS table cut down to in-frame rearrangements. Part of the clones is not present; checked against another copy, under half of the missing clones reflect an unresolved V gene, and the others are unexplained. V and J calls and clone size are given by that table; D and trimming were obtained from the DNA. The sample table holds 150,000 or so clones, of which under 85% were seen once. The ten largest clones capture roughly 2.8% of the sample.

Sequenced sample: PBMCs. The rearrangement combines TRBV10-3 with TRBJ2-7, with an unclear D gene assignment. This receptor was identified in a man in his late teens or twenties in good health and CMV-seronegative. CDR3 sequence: CAISAQFTSYEQYF. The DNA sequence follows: TGTGCCATCAGTGCTCAGTTTACCTCCTACGAGCAGTACTTC.